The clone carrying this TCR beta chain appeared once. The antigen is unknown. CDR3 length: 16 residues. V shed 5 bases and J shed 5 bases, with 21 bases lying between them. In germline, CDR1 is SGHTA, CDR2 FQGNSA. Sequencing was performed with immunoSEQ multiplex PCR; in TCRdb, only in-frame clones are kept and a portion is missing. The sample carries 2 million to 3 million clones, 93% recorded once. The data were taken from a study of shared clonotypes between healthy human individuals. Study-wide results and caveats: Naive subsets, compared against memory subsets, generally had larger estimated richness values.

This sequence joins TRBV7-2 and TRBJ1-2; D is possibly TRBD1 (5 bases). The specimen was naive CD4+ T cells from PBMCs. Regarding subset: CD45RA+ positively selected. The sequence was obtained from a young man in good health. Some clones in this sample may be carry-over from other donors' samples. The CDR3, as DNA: TGTGCCAGCAGCCCGCGTGGAGGGGAGGGAGTGTATGGCTACACCTTC. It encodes CASSPRGGEGVYGYTF.